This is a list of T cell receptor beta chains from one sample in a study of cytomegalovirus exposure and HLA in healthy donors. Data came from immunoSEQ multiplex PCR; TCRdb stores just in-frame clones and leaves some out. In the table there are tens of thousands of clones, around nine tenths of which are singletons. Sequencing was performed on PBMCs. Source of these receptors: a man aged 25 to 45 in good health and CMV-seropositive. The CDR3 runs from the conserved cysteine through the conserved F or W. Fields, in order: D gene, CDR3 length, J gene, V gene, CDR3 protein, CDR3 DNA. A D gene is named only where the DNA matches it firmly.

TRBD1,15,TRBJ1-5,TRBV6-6,CASSTTGGGNQPQHF,TGTGCCAGCAGTACAACAGGGGGGGGAAATCAGCCCCAGCATTTT
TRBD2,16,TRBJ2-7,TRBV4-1,CASSQEKRGGSHEQYF,TGCGCCAGCAGCCAAGAAAAGCGGGGGGGCTCCCACGAGCAGTACTTC
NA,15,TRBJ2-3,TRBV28,CASSLALEGTDTQYF,TGTGCCAGCAGTTTGGCCTTAGAGGGCACAGATACGCAGTATTTT
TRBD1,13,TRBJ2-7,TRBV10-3,CAIRGQEIAEQYF,TGTGCCATCAGAGGACAGGAGATCGCCGAGCAGTACTTC
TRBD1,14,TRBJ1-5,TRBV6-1,CASSTTGADQPQHF,TGTGCCAGCAGTACGACAGGGGCGGATCAGCCCCAGCATTTT
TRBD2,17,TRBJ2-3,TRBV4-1,CASSQERAGGPADTQYF,TGCGCCAGCAGCCAAGAACGCGCGGGAGGGCCGGCAGATACGCAGTATTTT
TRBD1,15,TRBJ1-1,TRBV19,CASSMGTGFNTEAFF,TGTGCCAGTAGTATGGGGACAGGGTTTAACACTGAAGCTTTCTTT
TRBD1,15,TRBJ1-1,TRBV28,CASSLLDRENTEAFF,TGTGCCAGCAGTTTATTGGACAGGGAGAACACTGAAGCTTTCTTT
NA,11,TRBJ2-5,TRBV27,CGRRDSETQYF,TGTGGGAGGCGGGACTCAGAGACCCAGTACTTC
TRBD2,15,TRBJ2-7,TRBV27,CASRTNSGSGVEQYF,TGTGCCAGCAGGACCAATAGCGGGAGTGGGGTCGAGCAGTACTTC
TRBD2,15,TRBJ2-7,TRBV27,CASSTHPAGGYEQYF,TGTGCCAGCAGTACCCACCCGGCGGGGGGCTACGAGCAGTACTTC